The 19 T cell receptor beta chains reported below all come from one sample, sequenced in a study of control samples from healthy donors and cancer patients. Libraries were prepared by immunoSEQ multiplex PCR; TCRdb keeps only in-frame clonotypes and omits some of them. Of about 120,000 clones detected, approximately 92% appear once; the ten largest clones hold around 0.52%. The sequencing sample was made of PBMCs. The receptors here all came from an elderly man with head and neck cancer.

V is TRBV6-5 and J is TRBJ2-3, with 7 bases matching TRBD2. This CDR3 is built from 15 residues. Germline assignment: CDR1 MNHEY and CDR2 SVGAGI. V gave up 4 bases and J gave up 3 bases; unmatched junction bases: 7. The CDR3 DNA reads TGTGCCAGCAGTTTCCGACTAGCCGAGACAGATACGCAGTATTTT. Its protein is CASSFRLAETDTQYF.

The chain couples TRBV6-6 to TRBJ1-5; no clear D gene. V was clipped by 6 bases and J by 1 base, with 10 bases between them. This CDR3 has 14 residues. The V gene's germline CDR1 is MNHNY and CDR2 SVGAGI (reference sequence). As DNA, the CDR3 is TGTGCCAGCAGCCTGTATGGGAGCAATCAGCCCCAGCATTTT. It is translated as CASSLYGSNQPQHF.

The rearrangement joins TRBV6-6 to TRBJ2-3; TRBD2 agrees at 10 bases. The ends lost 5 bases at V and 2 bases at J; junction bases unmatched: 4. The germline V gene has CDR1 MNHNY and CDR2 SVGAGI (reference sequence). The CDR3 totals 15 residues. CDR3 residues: CASSQRGGDTDTQYF. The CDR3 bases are TGTGCCAGCAGTCAGCGGGGGGGAGACACAGATACGCAGTATTTT.

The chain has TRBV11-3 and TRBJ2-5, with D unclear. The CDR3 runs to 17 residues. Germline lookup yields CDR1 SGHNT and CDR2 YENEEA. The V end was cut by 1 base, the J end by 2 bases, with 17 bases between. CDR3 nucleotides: TGTGCCAGCAGCTTAGGCGGATCGTCGCCGCAGCAAGAGACCCAGTACTTC. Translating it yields CASSLGGSSPQQETQYF. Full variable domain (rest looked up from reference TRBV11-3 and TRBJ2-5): EAGVVQSPRYKIIEKKQPVAFWCNPISGHNTLYWYLQNLGQGPELLIRYENEEAVDDSQLPKDRFSAERLKGVDSTLKIQPAELGDSAVYLCASSLGGSSPQQETQYFGPGTRLLVL.

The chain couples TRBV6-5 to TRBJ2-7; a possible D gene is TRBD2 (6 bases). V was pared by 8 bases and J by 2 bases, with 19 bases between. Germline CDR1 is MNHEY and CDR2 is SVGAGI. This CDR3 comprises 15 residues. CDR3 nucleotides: TGTGCCAGCGGCGGGGTTGGAGGGTATCCCTACGAGCAGTACTTC. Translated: CASGGVGGYPYEQYF.

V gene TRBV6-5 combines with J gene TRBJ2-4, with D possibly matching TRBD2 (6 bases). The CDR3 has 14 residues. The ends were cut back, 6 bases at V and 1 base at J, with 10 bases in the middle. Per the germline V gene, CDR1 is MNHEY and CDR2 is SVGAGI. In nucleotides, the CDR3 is TGTGCCAGCAGGGCTCGGGGGGCCAAAAACATTCAGTACTTC. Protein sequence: CASRARGAKNIQYF.

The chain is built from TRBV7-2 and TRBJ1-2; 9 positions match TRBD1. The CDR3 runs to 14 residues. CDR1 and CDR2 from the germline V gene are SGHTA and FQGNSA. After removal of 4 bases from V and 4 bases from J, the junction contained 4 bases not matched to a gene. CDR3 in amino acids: CASSSRDRVYGYTF. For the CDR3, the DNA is TGTGCCAGCAGCTCGAGGGACAGGGTCTATGGCTACACCTTC.

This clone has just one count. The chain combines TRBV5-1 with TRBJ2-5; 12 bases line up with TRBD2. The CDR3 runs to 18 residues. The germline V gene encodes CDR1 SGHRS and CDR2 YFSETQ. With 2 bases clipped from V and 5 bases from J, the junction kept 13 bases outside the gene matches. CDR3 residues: CASSFRPLAGGPLETQYF. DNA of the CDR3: TGCGCCAGCAGCTTCCGACCCCTAGCGGGAGGGCCCTTGGAGACCCAGTACTTC.

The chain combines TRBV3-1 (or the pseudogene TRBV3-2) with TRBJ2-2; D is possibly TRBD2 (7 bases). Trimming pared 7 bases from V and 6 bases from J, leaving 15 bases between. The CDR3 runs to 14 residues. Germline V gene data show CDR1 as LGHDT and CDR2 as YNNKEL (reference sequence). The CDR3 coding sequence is TGTGCCAGCACCCCCGGGGGGCGTTCCGGGGAGCTGTTTTTT. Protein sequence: CASTPGGRSGELFF.

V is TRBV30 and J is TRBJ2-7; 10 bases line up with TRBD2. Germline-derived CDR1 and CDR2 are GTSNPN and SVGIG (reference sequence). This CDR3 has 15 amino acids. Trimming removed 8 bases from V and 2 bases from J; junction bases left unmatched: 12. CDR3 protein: CAQREGIGPTYEQYF. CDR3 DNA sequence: TGTGCCCAGCGGGAGGGTATTGGTCCAACCTACGAGCAGTACTTC.

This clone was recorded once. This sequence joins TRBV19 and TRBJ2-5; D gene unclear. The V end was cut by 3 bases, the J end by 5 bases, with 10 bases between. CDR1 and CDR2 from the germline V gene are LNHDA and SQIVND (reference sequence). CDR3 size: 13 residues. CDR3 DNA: TGTGCCAGTAGTATTCCAGGAGTTGAGACCCAGTACTTC. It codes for CASSIPGVETQYF.

The CDR3 DNA reads TGTGCCAGCAGCTTACCCGGGCGGGGGGTATCTGAGACCCAGTACTTC. It specifies CASSLPGRGVSETQYF. The rearrangement links TRBV7-2 to TRBJ2-5, with 8 bases aligning to TRBD2. Germline trimming cut 2 bases from V and 5 bases from J; bases unmatched to any gene: 10. Germline lookup yields CDR1 SGHTA and CDR2 FQGNSA. This CDR3 is 16 amino acids long.

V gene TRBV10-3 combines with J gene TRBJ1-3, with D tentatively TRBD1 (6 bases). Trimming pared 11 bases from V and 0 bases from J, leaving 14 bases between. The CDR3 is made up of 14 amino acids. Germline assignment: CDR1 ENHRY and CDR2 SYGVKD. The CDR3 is CAVRQASSGNTIYF. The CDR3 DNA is TGTGCCGTCCGACAGGCCAGCTCTGGAAACACCATATATTTT.

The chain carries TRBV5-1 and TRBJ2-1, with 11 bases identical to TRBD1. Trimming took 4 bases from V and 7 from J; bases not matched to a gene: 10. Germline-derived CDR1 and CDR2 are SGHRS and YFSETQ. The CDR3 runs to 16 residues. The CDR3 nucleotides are TGCGCCAGCAGCGGGTGGGACAGGGGGTCCGAGAATGAGCAGTTCTTC. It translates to CASSGWDRGSENEQFF.

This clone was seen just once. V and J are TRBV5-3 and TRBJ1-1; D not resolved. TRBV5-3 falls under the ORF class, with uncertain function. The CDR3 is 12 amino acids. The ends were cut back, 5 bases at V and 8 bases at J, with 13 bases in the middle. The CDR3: CARRCKTDEAFF. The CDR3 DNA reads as TGTGCCAGAAGATGTAAAACAGACGAAGCTTTCTTT.

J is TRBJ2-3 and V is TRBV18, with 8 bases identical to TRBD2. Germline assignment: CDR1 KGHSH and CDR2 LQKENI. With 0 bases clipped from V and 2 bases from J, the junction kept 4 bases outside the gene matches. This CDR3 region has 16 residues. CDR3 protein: CASSPPSGGPTDTQYF. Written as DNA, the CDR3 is TGTGCCAGCTCACCACCGAGCGGGGGCCCCACAGATACGCAGTATTTT.

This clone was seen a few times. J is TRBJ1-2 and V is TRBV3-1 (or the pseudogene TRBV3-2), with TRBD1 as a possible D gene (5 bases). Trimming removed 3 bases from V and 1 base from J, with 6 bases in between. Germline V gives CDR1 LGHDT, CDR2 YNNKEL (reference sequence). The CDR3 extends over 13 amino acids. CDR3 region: CASSHRVNYGYTF. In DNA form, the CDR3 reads TGTGCCAGCAGCCACAGGGTTAACTATGGCTACACCTTC.

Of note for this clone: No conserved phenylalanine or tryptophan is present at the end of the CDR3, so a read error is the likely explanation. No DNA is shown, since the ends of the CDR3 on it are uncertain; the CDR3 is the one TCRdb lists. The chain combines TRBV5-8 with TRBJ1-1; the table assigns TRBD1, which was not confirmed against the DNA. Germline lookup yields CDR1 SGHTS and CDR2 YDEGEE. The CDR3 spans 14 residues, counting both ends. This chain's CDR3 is CASRYVAGAGLTGV.

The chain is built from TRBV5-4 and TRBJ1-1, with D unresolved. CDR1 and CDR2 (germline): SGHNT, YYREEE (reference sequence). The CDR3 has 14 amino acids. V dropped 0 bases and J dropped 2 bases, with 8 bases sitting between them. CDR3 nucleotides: TGTGCCAGCAGCTTGGTAGGCCTTAACACTGAAGCTTTCTTT. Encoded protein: CASSLVGLNTEAFF. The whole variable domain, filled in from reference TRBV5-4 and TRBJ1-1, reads ETGVTQSPTHLIKTRGQQVTLRCSSQSGHNTVSWYQQALGQGPQFIFQYYREEENGRGNFPPRFSGLQFPNYSSELNVNALELDDSALYLCASSLVGLNTEAFFGQGTRLTVV.